This T cell receptor (beta chain) was captured by sequencing in a study of cytomegalovirus exposure and HLA in healthy donors. CDR1 and CDR2 from the germline V gene are SGHNT and YYREEE (reference sequence). The CDR3 runs 14 residues. Trimming removed 6 bases from V and 7 bases from J, with 16 bases in between. PCR employed 60 Vbeta and 13 Jbeta primers. The protocol was immunoSEQ multiplex PCR, while the TCRdb copy is restricted to in-frame clones and leaves out a portion. This sample has approximately 100,000 clones, with roughly 85% found just once. With regard to this clone: The target antigen is unknown.

Study conclusions and caveats: A later analysis, which compared TCR beta chains of equal frequency, found the HLA-associated ones more clonally expanded.

This TCR was sampled from a man aged 35 to 55 in good health and CMV-seropositive. Sequenced sample: PBMCs. V is TRBV5-4 and J is TRBJ1-4, with D maybe TRBD1 (6 bases). The CDR3 DNA sequence: TGTGCCAGCACACAAACAGGGTCTACTGAAAAACTGTTTTTT. Its translation: CASTQTGSTEKLFF. Full variable domain (rest looked up from reference TRBV5-4 and TRBJ1-4): ETGVTQSPTHLIKTRGQQVTLRCSSQSGHNTVSWYQQALGQGPQFIFQYYREEENGRGNFPPRFSGLQFPNYSSELNVNALELDDSALYLCASTQTGSTEKLFFGSGTQLSVL.